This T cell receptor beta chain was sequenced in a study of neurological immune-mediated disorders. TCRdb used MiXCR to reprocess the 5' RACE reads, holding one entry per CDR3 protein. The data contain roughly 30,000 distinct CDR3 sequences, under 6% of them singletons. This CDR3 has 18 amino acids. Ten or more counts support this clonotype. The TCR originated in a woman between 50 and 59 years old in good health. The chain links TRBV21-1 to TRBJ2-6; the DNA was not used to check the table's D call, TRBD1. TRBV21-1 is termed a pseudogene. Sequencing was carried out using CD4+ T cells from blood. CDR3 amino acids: CASSSRDRGLTGANVLTF. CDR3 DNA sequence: TGTGCCAGCAGCAGCCGGGACAGGGGGCTCACTGGGGCCAACGTCCTGACTTTC.